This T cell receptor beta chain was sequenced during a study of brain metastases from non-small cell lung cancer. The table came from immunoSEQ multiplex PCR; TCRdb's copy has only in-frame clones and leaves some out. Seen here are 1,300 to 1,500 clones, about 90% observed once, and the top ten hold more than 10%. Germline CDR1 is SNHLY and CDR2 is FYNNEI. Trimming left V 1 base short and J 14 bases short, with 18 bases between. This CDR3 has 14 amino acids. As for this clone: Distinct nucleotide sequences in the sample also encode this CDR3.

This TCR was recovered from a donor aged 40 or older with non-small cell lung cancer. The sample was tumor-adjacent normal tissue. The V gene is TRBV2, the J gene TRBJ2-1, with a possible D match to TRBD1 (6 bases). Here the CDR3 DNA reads TGTGCCAGCAGTGAAGGGGGGCCGTATCTGTCGGAGTTCTTC. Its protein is CASSEGGPYLSEFF. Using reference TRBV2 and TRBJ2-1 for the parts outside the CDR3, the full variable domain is EPEVTQTPSHQVTQMGQEVILRCVPISNHLYFYWYRQILGQKVEFLVSFYNNEISEKSEIFDDQFSVERPDGSNFTLKIRSTKLEDSAMYFCASSEGGPYLSEFFGPGTRLTVL.